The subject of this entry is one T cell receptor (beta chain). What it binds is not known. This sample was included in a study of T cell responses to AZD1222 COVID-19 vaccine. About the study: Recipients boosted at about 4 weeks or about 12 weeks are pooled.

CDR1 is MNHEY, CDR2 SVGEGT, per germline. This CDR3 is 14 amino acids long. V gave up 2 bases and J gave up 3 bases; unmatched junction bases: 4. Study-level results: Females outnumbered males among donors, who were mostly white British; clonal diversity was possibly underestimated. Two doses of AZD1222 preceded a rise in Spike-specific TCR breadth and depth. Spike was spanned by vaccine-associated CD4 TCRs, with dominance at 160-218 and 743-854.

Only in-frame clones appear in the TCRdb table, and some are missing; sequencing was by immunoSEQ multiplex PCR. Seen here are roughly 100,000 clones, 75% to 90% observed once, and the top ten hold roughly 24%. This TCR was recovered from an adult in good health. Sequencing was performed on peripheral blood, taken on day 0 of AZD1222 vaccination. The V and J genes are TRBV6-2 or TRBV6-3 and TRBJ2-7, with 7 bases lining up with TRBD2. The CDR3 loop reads CASSYRGRGYEQYF. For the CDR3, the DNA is TGTGCCAGCAGTTACCGCGGGAGAGGCTACGAGCAGTACTTC.